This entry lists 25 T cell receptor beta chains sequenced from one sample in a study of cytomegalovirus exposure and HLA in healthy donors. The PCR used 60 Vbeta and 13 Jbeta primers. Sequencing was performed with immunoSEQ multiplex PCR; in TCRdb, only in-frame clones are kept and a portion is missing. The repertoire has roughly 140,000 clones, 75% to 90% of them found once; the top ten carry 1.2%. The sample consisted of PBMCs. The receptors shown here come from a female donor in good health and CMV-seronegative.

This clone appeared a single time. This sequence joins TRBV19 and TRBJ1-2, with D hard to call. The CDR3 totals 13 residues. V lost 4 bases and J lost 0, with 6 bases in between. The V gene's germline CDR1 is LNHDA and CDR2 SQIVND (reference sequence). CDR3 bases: TGTGCCAGTAGTAGGCTCGCTAACTATGGCTACACCTTC. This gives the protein CASSRLANYGYTF.

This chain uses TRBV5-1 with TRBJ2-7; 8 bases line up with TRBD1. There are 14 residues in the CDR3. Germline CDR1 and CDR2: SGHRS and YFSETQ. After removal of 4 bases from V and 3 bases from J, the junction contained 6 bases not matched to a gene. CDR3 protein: CASSRATGDYEQYF. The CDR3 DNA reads TGCGCCAGCAGCCGCGCGACAGGGGACTACGAGCAGTACTTC.

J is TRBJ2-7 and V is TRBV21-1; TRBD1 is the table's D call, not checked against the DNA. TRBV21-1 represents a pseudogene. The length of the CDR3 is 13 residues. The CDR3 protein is CASSRTDPYEQYF. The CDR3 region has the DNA TGTGCCAGCAGCCGGACAGATCCCTACGAGCAGTACTTC.

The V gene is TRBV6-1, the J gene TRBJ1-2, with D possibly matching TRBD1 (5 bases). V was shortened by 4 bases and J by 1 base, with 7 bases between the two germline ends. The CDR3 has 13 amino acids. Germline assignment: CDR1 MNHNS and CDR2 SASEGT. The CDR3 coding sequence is TGTGCCAGCAGTGGCACAGGTAACTATGGCTACACCTTC. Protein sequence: CASSGTGNYGYTF.

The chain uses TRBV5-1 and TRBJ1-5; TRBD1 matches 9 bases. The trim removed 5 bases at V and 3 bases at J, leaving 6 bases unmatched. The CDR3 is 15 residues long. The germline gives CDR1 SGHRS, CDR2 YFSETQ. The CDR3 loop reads CASSSGQGYNQPQHF. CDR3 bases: TGCGCCAGCAGTTCGGGACAGGGATACAATCAGCCCCAGCATTTT.

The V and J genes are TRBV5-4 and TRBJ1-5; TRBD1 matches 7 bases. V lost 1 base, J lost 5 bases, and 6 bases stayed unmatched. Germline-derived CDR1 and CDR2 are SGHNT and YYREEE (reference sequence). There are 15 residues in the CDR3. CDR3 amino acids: CASSLTGTADQPQHF. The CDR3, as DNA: TGTGCCAGCAGCTTGACCGGGACAGCTGATCAGCCCCAGCATTTT.

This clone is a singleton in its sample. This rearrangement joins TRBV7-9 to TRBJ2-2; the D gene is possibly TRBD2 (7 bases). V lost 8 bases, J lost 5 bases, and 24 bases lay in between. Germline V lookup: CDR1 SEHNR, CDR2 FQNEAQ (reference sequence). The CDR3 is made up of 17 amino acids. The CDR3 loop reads CASPGGGSYSGTGELFF. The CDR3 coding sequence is TGTGCCAGCCCCGGCGGGGGCAGTTATAGTGGGACCGGGGAGCTGTTTTTT.

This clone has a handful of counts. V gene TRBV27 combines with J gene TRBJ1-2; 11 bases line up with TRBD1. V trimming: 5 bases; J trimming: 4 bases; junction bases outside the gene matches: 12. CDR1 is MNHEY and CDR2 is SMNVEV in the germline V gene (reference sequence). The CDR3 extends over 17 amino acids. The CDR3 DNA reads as TGTGCCAGCAGTCTCCTTGGGAAGGGACAGGGGGTCTATGGCTACACCTTC. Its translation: CASSLLGKGQGVYGYTF.

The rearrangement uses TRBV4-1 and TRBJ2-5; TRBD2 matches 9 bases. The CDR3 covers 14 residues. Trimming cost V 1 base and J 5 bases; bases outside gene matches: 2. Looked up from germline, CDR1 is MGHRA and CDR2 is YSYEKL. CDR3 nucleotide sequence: TGCGCCAGCAGCCAAGCCGCGGGAGGGGAGACCCAGTACTTC. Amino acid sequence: CASSQAAGGETQYF.

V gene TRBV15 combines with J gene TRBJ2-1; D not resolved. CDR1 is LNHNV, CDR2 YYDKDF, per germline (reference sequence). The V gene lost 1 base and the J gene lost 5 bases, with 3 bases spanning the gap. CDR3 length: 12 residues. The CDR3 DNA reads TGTGCCACCAGCAGAGGGCACAATGAGCAGTTCTTC. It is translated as CATSRGHNEQFF.

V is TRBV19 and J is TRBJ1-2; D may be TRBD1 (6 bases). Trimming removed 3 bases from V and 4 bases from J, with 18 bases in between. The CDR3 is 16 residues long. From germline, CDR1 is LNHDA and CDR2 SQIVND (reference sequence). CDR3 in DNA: TGTGCCAGTAGTATTTGGGATGACAGGTGGATCTATGGCTACACCTTC. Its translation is CASSIWDDRWIYGYTF.

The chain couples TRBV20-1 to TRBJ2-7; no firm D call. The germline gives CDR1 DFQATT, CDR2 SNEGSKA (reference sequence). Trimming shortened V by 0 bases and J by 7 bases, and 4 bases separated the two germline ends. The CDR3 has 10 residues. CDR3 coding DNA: TGCAGTGCTAGAGAACGGGAGCAGTACTTC. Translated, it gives CSAREREQYF.

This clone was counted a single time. CDR3 loop: CAWSRGLKTEAFF. Written as DNA, the CDR3 is TGTGCCTGGAGTAGAGGGCTTAAGACTGAAGCTTTCTTT. The chain recombines TRBV30 with TRBJ1-1, with D hard to call. V gave up 2 bases and J gave up 5 bases, with 12 bases separating them. The CDR3 runs 13 residues. Germline lookup yields CDR1 GTSNPN and CDR2 SVGIG (reference sequence).

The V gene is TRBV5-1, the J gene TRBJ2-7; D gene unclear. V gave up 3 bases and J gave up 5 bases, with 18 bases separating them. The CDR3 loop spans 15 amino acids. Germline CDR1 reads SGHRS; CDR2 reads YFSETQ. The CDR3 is CASSSSGNLGDEQYF. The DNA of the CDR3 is TGCGCCAGCAGCTCATCGGGTAACCTCGGCGACGAGCAGTACTTC.

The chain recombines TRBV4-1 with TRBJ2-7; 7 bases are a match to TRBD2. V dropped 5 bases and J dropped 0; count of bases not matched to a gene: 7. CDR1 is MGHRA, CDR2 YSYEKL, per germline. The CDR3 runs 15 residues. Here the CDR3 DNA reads TGCGCCAGCAGCTCTGGACTAGTTGGCTCCTACGAGCAGTACTTC. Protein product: CASSSGLVGSYEQYF.

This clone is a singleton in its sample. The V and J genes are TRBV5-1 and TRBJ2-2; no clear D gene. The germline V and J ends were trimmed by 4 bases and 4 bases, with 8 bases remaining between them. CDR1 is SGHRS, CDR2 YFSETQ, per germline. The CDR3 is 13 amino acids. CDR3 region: CASSRSGTGELFF. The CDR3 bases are TGCGCCAGCAGCCGCTCCGGCACCGGGGAGCTGTTTTTT.

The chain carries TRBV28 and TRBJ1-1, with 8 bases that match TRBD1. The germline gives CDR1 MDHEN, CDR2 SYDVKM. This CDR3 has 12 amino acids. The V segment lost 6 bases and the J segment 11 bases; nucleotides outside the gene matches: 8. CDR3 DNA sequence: TGTGCCAGCAGCCCTCGGACAGGGAGGGCTTTCTTT. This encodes CASSPRTGRAFF.

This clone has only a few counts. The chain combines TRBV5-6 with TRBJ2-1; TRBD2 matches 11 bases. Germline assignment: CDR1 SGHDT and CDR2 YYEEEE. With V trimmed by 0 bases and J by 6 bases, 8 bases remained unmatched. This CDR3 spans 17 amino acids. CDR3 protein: CASSLEVAGGRSNEQFF. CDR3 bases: TGTGCCAGCAGCTTGGAAGTAGCGGGAGGGAGGAGCAATGAGCAGTTCTTC.

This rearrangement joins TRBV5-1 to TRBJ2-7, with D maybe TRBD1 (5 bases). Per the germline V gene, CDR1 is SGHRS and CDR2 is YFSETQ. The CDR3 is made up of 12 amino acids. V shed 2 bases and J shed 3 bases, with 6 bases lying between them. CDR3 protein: CASSFDSYEQYF. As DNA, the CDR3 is TGCGCCAGCAGCTTCGACAGCTACGAGCAGTACTTC.

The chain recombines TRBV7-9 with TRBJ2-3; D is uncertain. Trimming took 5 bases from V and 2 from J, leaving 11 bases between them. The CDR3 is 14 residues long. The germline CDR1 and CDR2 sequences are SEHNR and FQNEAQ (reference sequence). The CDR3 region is CASSVSNPTDTQYF. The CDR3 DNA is TGTGCCAGCAGCGTTAGCAACCCCACAGATACGCAGTATTTT. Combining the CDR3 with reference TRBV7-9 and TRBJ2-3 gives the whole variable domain DTGVSQNPRHKITKRGQNVTFRCDPISEHNRLYWYRQTLGQGPEFLTYFQNEAQLEKSRLLSDRFSAERPKGSFSTLEIQRTEQGDSAMYLCASSVSNPTDTQYFGPGTRLTVL.

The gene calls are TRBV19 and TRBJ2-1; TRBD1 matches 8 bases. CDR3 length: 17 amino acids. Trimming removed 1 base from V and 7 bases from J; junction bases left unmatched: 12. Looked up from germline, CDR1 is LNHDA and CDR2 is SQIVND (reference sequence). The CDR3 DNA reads TGTGCCAGTAGTATAGTAACGGGGACAGGATCCTCGAATGAGCAGTTCTTC. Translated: CASSIVTGTGSSNEQFF.

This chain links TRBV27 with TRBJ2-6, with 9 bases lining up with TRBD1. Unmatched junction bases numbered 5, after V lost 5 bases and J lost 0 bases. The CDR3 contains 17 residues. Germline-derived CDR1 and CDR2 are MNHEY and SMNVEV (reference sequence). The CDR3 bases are TGTGCCAGCAGTAAACAGGGGGCGGTCTCTGGGGCCAACGTCCTGACTTTC. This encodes CASSKQGAVSGANVLTF.

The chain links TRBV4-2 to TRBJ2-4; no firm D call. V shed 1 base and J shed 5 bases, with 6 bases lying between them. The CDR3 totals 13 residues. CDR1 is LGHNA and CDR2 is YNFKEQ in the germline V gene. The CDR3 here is CASSQGLENIQYF. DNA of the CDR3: TGTGCCAGCAGCCAAGGGTTAGAAAACATTCAGTACTTC.

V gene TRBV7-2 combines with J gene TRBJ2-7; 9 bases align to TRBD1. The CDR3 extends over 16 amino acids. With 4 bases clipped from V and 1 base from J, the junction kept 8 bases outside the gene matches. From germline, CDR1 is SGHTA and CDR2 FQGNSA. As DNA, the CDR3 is TGTGCCAGCAGCTACAAACTGGGGACAGGGTCCTACGAGCAGTACTTC. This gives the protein CASSYKLGTGSYEQYF.

CDR3 region: CASSYGGTSPYGYTF. In nucleotides, the CDR3 is TGTGCCAGCAGTTACGGAGGGACCTCGCCCTATGGCTACACCTTC. The V and J genes are TRBV6-5 and TRBJ1-2, with a possible D match to TRBD1 (5 bases). The length of the CDR3 is 15 residues. Deletions cut 2 bases from V and 4 bases from J, with 14 bases between. Germline CDR1 reads MNHEY; CDR2 reads SVGAGI.